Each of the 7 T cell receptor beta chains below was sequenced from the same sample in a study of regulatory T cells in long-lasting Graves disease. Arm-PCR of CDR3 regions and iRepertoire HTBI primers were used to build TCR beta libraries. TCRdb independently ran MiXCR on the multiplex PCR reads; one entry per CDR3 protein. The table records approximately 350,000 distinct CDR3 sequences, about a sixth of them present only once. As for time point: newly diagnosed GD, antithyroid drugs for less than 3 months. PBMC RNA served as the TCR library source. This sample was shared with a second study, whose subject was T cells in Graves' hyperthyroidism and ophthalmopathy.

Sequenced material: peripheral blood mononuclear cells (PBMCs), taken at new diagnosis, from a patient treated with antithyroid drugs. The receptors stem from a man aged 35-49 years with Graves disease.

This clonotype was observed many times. CDR3 amino acids: CASSQTGHPDTQYF. CDR3 in DNA: TGTGCCAGCAGCCAAACTGGGCACCCAGATACGCAGTATTTT. This chain joins TRBV7-3 and TRBJ2-3; no clear D gene. The CDR3 is 14 amino acids. Germline V gene lookup returns CDR1 SGHTA and CDR2 FQGTGA. Trimming removed 5 bases at V and 4 bases at J, with 13 bases between.

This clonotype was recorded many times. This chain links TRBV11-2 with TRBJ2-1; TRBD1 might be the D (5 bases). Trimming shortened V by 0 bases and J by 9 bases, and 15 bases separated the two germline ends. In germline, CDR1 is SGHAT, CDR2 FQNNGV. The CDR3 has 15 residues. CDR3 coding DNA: TGTGCCAGCAGCTTAGATCCGGAAACAAGGGGTGAGCAGTTCTTC. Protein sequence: CASSLDPETRGEQFF.

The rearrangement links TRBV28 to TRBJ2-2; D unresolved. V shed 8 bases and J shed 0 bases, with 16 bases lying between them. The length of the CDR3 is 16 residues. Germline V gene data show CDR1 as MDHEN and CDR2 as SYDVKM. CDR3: CASHNTGLSNTGELFF. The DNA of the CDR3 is TGTGCCAGCCACAACACCGGGCTATCGAACACCGGGGAGCTGTTTTTT.

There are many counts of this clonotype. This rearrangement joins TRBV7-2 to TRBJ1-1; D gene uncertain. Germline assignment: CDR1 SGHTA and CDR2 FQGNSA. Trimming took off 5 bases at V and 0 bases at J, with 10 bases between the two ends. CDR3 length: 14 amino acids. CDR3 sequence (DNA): TGTGCCAGCAGCCCCACTCAGATGAACACTGAAGCTTTCTTT. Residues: CASSPTQMNTEAFF.

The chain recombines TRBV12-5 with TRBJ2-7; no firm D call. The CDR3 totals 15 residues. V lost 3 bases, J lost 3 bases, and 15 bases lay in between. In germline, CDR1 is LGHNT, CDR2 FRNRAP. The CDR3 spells CASGFEVDGRYEQYF. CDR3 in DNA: TGTGCTAGTGGTTTTGAAGTTGATGGTCGCTACGAGCAGTACTTC.

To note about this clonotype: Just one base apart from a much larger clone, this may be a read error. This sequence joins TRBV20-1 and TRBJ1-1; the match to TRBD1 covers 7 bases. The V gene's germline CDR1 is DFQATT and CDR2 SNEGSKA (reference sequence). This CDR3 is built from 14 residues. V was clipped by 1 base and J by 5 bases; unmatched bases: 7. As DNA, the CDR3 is TGCAGTGCTAGAGGAGACAGGGTACGGACTGAAGCTTTCTTT. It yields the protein CSARGDRVRTEAFF.

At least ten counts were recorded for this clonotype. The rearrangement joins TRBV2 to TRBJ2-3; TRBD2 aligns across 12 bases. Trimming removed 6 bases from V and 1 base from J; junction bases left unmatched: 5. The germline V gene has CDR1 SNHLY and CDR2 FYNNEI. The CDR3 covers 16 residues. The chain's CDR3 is CASSQRTSGGTDTQYF. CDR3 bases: TGTGCCAGCAGCCAAAGGACTAGCGGGGGCACAGATACGCAGTATTTT. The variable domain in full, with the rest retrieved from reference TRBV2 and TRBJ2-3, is EPEVTQTPSHQVTQMGQEVILRCVPISNHLYFYWYRQILGQKVEFLVSFYNNEISEKSEIFDDQFSVERPDGSNFTLKIRSTKLEDSAMYFCASSQRTSGGTDTQYFGPGTRLTVL.